What follows are 22 T cell receptor beta chains derived from one specimen sequenced in a study of cytomegalovirus exposure and HLA in healthy donors. The PCR used 60 Vbeta and 13 Jbeta primers. This table comes from immunoSEQ multiplex PCR, and its TCRdb copy is limited to in-frame clones, with some not included. The data show about 130,000 clones, with 74% seen just once and roughly 6% held by the top ten. The sample comprised PBMCs. These receptors were collected from a woman between 45 and 65 years old in good health and CMV-seropositive.

The rearrangement links TRBV7-8 to TRBJ1-2; weak D call: TRBD1 (5 bases). The CDR3 loop spans 15 amino acids. V was cut by 3 bases and J by 1 base, with 12 bases left in between. Germline-derived CDR1 and CDR2 are SGHVS and FQNEAQ. The CDR3 loop reads CASSFRHDSNYGYTF. The CDR3 bases are TGTGCCAGCAGCTTTCGGCACGACAGTAACTATGGCTACACCTTC.

Notes on this clone: One end of the junction fails to match germline, which may point to a read error. CDR3 region: CARSYIQEAMNTEAFF. The CDR3 DNA reads TGTGCCCGCAGTTATATTCAGGAGGCGATGAACACTGAAGCTTTCTTT. The chain employs TRBV6-6 and TRBJ1-1, with D uncertain. The CDR3 totals 16 residues. Germline lookup yields CDR1 MNHNY and CDR2 SVGAGI (reference sequence).

The chain has TRBV27 and TRBJ1-5; 7 nucleotides match TRBD1. V shed 3 bases, J shed 4 bases, and the junction held 3 bases outside the gene matches. This CDR3 comprises 14 residues. Germline V gives CDR1 MNHEY, CDR2 SMNVEV (reference sequence). CDR3 DNA sequence: TGTGCCAGCAGTTTGGCGGGACAGAATCAGCCCCAGCATTTT. Its translation is CASSLAGQNQPQHF.

This chain links TRBV27 with TRBJ1-4, with a weak D call TRBD1 (5 bases). The V and J ends lost 5 bases and 8 bases respectively, with 18 bases between them. CDR1 is MNHEY and CDR2 is SMNVEV in the germline V gene (reference sequence). The CDR3 consists of 15 residues. CDR3 residues: CASSQTVGLSEKLFF. The DNA of the CDR3 is TGTGCCAGCAGTCAAACAGTGGGGCTAAGCGAAAAACTGTTTTTT. Supplemented by reference TRBV27 and TRBJ1-4, the full variable domain reads EAQVTQNPRYLITVTGKKLTVTCSQNMNHEYMSWYRQDPGLGLRQIYYSMNVEVTDKGDVPEGYKVSRKEKRNFPLILESPSPNQTSLYFCASSQTVGLSEKLFFGSGTQLSVL.

The rearrangement uses TRBV6-4 and TRBJ2-3; TRBD2 aligns across 7 bases. Germline CDR1 is MRHNA and CDR2 is SNTAGT. The CDR3 spans 15 residues. Trimming at V came to 3 bases and at J to 1 base, leaving 4 bases not matched to a gene. The DNA of the CDR3 is TGTGCCAGCAGTGAAGGGGCGGGGGGCACAGATACGCAGTATTTT. As protein: CASSEGAGGTDTQYF.

The chain recombines TRBV9 with TRBJ2-3; TRBD2 agrees at 7 bases. Per the germline V gene, CDR1 is SGDLS and CDR2 is YYNGEE. The CDR3 extends over 16 amino acids. With 0 bases clipped from V and 2 bases from J, the junction kept 6 bases outside the gene matches. This chain's CDR3 is CASSVATRGYTDTQYF. CDR3 in DNA: TGTGCCAGCAGCGTAGCTACGCGGGGGTACACAGATACGCAGTATTTT. The whole variable domain, remainder taken from reference TRBV9 and TRBJ2-3, is DSGVTQTPKHLITATGQRVTLRCSPRSGDLSVYWYQQSLDQGLQFLIQYYNGEERAKGNILERFSAQQFPDLHSELNLSSLELGDSALYFCASSVATRGYTDTQYFGPGTRLTVL.

The chain carries TRBV6-1 and TRBJ2-3; D is undetermined. This CDR3 is built from 12 residues. The V gene's germline CDR1 is MNHNS and CDR2 SASEGT. Between the trimmed V and J ends, which lost 7 bases and 0 bases, there was a span of 5 bases. CDR3 sequence (DNA): TGTGCCAGCACTACTAGCACAGATACGCAGTATTTT. Translation: CASTTSTDTQYF.

The genes are TRBV28 and TRBJ1-2, with 7 bases identical to TRBD1. J was trimmed by 5 bases and V by 5 bases; bases with no gene match: 8. The CDR3 length is 14 residues. CDR1 is MDHEN, CDR2 SYDVKM, per germline. CDR3 sequence reads: CASSKPGGRYGYTF. The CDR3 nucleotides read TGTGCCAGCAGTAAACCAGGGGGTCGGTATGGCTACACCTTC.

The CDR3 spells CASTPGVGNTIYF. The CDR3 DNA sequence: TGTGCCAGCACCCCAGGGGTCGGAAACACCATATATTTT. The chain uses TRBV6-1 and TRBJ1-3, with D maybe TRBD1 (6 bases). With 7 bases removed from V and 4 bases from J, the gap between germline ends came to 11 bases. The CDR3 spans 13 residues. Germline-derived CDR1 and CDR2 are MNHNS and SASEGT.

The rearrangement joins TRBV19 to TRBJ1-2; no clear D. Germline V CDR1 and CDR2: LNHDA, SQIVND (reference sequence). Trimming removed 5 bases at V and 4 bases at J, with 5 bases between. This CDR3 is built from 11 residues. This chain's CDR3 is CASSELYGYTF. The CDR3, as DNA: TGTGCCAGTAGTGAACTCTATGGCTACACCTTC.

The chain is built from TRBV4-1 and TRBJ1-1; 8 nucleotides match TRBD1. CDR1 is MGHRA and CDR2 is YSYEKL in the germline V gene. Trimming cost V 3 bases and J 1 base; bases outside gene matches: 7. This CDR3 is built from 16 residues. The CDR3 region has the DNA TGCGCCAGCAGCCAGACTACCGGGACAGGGAACACTGAAGCTTTCTTT. The encoded protein is CASSQTTGTGNTEAFF.

V is TRBV27 and J is TRBJ2-1, with D possibly being TRBD2 (6 bases). Trimming pared 6 bases from V and 0 bases from J, leaving 21 bases between. Germline CDR1 is MNHEY and CDR2 is SMNVEV (reference sequence). The CDR3 extends over 18 amino acids. Here the CDR3 reads CASRVAWSGRSSYNEQFF. CDR3 DNA: TGTGCCAGCAGGGTCGCCTGGAGCGGGCGAAGCTCCTACAATGAGCAGTTCTTC.

The genes are TRBV18 and TRBJ1-4; 9 bases map to TRBD1. Germline V gene lookup returns CDR1 KGHSH and CDR2 LQKENI. The CDR3 extends over 13 amino acids. V gave up 3 bases and J gave up 8 bases; unmatched junction bases: 1. The CDR3 DNA reads as TGTGCCAGCTCACCCGGACAGGGGGAAAAACTGTTTTTT. It encodes CASSPGQGEKLFF.

V usage is TRBV29-1 and J usage is TRBJ2-7; 12 bases agree with TRBD2. CDR3 size: 13 residues. The germline CDR1 and CDR2 sequences are SQVTM and ANQGSEA. V was clipped by 5 bases and J by 2 bases; unmatched bases: 1. The CDR3 DNA follows: TGCAGCGTTTGGACTAGCGGGGCCTACGAGCAGTACTTC. It encodes CSVWTSGAYEQYF.

This clone was seen only a few times. The CDR3 DNA reads as TGTGCCAGCAGCTCCGACAGGGGCCCGTATGGCTACACCTTC. This encodes CASSSDRGPYGYTF. The chain joins TRBV7-2 to TRBJ1-2, with 8 bases fitting TRBD1. V lost 4 bases to trimming and J lost 5 bases; unmatched junction nucleotides: 6. CDR3 size: 14 residues. Germline V lookup: CDR1 SGHTA, CDR2 FQGNSA.

V gene TRBV28 combines with J gene TRBJ1-4; D remains unclear. The CDR3 is 15 amino acids. Trimming stripped 6 bases from V and 0 bases from J, with 11 bases between. The germline V gene encodes CDR1 MDHEN and CDR2 SYDVKM. This chain's CDR3 is CASSPGLATNEKLFF. The CDR3 DNA sequence: TGTGCCAGCAGCCCGGGGTTAGCAACTAATGAAAAACTGTTTTTT.

The V call is TRBV5-4, the J call TRBJ2-5, with D perhaps matching TRBD1 (7 bases). The length of the CDR3 is 15 residues. Deletions cut 1 base from V and 1 base from J, with 11 bases between. CDR1 SGHNT and CDR2 YYREEE come from the germline V gene (reference sequence). This chain's CDR3 is CASSLPGGFQETQYF. The CDR3 DNA reads TGTGCCAGCAGCTTGCCAGGGGGGTTCCAAGAGACCCAGTACTTC.

The chain combines TRBV4-1 with TRBJ1-1; possibly TRBD1 for D (6 bases). Trimming removed 1 base at V and 2 bases at J, with 11 bases between. Germline-derived CDR1 and CDR2 are MGHRA and YSYEKL. The CDR3 has 15 amino acids. The CDR3 DNA sequence: TGCGCCAGCAGCCAAGGGCGGGGGACAAACACTGAAGCTTTCTTT. Encoded protein: CASSQGRGTNTEAFF.

CDR3 nucleotide sequence: TGTGCCAGCAGAATGACAGTCGCTGGAAACACCATATATTTT. This gives the protein CASRMTVAGNTIYF. The chain combines TRBV5-5 with TRBJ1-3, with D perhaps matching TRBD1 (5 bases). Germline V CDR1 and CDR2: SGHKS, YYEKEE (reference sequence). The V end was cut by 5 bases, the J end by 2 bases, with 11 bases between. The CDR3 loop spans 14 amino acids.

Concerning this clone: At one end the junction does not follow the germline gene, possibly because of a read error. This chain links TRBV30 with TRBJ1-2, with 7 bases identical to TRBD1. The length of the CDR3 is 12 residues. Looked up from germline, CDR1 is GTSNPN and CDR2 is SVGIG (reference sequence). The CDR3 is CAWSVGQDGYPF. CDR3 coding DNA: TGTGCCTGGAGTGTAGGACAGGATGGCTACCCCTTC.

The rearrangement joins TRBV5-8 to TRBJ1-5; possibly TRBD1 for D (6 bases). Between the trimmed V and J ends, which lost 5 bases and 0 bases, there was a span of 12 bases. The CDR3 has 15 amino acids. Germline loops: CDR1 SGHTS, CDR2 YDEGEE. The CDR3 here is CASRTTGISNQPQHF. The CDR3 DNA sequence: TGTGCCAGCAGAACAACAGGGATTAGCAATCAGCCCCAGCATTTT.

The rearrangement links TRBV2 to TRBJ2-7; possibly TRBD1 for D (6 bases). The CDR3 runs 14 residues. V was cut by 6 bases and J by 4 bases, with 16 bases left in between. Germline V gives CDR1 SNHLY, CDR2 FYNNEI. CDR3 sequence (DNA): TGTGCCAGCAGGCCCCAGGGGATAGGATACGAGCAGTACTTC. It codes for CASRPQGIGYEQYF.